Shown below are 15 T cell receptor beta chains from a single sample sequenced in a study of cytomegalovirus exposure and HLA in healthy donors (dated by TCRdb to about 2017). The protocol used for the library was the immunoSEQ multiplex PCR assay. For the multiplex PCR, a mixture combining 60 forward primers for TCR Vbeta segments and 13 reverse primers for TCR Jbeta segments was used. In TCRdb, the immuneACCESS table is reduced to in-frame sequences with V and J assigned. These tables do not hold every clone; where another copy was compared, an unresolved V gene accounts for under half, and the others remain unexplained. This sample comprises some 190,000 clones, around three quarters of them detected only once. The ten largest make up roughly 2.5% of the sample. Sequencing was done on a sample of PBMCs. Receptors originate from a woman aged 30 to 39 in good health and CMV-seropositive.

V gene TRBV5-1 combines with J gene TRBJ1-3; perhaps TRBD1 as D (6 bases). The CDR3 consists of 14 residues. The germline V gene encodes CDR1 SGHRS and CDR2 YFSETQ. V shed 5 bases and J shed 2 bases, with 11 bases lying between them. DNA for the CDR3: TGCGCCAGCAGGCCCGGACAGACTGGAAACACCATATATTTT. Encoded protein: CASRPGQTGNTIYF.

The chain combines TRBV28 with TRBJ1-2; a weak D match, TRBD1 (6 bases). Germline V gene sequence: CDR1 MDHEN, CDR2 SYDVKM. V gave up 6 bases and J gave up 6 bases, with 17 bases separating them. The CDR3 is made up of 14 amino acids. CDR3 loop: CASRGGGKRHGYTF. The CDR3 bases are TGTGCCAGCAGAGGGGGGGGCAAACGCCATGGCTACACCTTC.

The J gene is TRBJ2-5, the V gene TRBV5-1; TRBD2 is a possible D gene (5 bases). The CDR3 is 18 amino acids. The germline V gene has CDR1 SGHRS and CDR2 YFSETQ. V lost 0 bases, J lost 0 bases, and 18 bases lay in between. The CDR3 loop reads CASSLDPRSGEYQETQYF. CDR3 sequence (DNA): TGCGCCAGCAGCTTGGACCCCCGGAGCGGAGAGTACCAAGAGACCCAGTACTTC. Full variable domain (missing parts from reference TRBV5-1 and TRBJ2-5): KAGVTQTPRYLIKTRGQQVTLSCSPISGHRSVSWYQQTPGQGLQFLFEYFSETQRNKGNFPGRFSGRQFSNSRSEMNVSTLELGDSALYLCASSLDPRSGEYQETQYFGPGTRLLVL.

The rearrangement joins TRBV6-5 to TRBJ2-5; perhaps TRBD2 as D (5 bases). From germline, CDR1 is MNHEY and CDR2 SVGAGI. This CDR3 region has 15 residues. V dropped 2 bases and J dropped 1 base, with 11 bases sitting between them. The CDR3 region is CASSYRGLSQETQYF. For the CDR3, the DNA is TGTGCCAGCAGTTACCGCGGACTGAGCCAAGAGACCCAGTACTTC.

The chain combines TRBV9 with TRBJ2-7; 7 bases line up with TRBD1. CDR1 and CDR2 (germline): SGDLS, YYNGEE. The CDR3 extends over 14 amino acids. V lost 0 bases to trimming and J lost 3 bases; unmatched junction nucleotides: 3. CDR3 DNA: TGTGCCAGCAGCGTAGGTTCAGGGGGCTACGAGCAGTACTTC. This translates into CASSVGSGGYEQYF. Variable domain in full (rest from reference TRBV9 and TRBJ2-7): DSGVTQTPKHLITATGQRVTLRCSPRSGDLSVYWYQQSLDQGLQFLIQYYNGEERAKGNILERFSAQQFPDLHSELNLSSLELGDSALYFCASSVGSGGYEQYFGPGTRLTVT.

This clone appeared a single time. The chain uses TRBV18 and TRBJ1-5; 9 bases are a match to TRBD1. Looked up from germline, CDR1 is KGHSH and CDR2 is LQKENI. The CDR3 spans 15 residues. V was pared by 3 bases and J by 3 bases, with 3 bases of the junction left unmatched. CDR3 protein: CASSPGQGSNQPQHF. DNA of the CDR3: TGTGCCAGCTCACCGGGACAGGGCTCCAATCAGCCCCAGCATTTT.

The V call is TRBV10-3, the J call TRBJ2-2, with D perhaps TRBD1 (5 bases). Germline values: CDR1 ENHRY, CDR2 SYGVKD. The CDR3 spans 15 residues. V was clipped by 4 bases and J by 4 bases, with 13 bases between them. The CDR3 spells CAISVTASGTGELFF. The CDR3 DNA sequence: TGTGCCATCAGTGTGACAGCGTCGGGCACCGGGGAGCTGTTTTTT.

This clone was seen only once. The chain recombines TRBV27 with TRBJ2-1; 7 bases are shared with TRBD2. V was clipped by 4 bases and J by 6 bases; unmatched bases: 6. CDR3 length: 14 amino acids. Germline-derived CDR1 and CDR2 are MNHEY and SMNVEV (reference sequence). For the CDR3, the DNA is TGTGCCAGCAGTTCGGGGCGGGGGTTCAATGAGCAGTTCTTC. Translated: CASSSGRGFNEQFF.

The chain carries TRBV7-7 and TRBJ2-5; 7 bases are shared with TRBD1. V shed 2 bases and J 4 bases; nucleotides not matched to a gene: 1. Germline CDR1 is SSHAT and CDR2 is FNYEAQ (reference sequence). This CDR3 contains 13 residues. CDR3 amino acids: CASSLRQGETQYF. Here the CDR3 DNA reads TGTGCCAGCAGCTTACGACAGGGAGAGACCCAGTACTTC.

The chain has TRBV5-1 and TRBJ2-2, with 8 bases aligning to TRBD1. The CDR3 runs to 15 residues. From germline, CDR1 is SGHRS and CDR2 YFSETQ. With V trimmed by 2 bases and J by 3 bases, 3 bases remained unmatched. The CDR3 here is CASSFSTGDTGELFF. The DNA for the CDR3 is TGCGCCAGCAGCTTCTCGACAGGGGACACCGGGGAGCTGTTTTTT.

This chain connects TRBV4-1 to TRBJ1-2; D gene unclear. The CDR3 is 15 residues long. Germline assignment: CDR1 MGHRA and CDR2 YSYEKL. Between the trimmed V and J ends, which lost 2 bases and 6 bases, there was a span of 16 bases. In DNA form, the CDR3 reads TGCGCCAGCAGCCAAATCGCGCGGGCGTGGGATGGCTACACCTTC. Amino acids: CASSQIARAWDGYTF.

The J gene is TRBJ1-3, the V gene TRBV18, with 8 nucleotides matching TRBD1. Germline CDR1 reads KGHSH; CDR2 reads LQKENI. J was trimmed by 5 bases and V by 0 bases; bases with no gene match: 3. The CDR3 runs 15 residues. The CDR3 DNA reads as TGTGCCAGCTCACCACCCGGACAGGGCAGAAACACCATATATTTT. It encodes CASSPPGQGRNTIYF.

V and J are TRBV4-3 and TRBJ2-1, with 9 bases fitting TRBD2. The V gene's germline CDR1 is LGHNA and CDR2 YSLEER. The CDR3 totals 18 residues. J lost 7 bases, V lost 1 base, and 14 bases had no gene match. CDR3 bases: TGCGCCAGCAGCCAAGGAGATGGGACTAGCTCCTGGGGTAATGAGCAGTTCTTC. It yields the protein CASSQGDGTSSWGNEQFF.

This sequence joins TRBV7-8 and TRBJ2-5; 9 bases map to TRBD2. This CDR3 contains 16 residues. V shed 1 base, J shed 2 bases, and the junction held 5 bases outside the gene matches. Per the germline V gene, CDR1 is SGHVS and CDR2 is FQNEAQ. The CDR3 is CASSLVGGGGQETQYF. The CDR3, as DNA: TGTGCCAGCAGCTTAGTGGGCGGGGGGGGTCAAGAGACCCAGTACTTC.

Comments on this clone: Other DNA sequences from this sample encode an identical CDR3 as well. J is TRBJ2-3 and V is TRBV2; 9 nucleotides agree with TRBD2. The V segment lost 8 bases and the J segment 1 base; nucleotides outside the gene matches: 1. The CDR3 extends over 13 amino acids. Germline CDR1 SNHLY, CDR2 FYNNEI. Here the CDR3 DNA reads TGTGCCAGCCGCGGGGGGGGCACAGATACGCAGTATTTT. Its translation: CASRGGGTDTQYF. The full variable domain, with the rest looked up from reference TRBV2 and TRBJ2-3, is EPEVTQTPSHQVTQMGQEVILRCVPISNHLYFYWYRQILGQKVEFLVSFYNNEISEKSEIFDDQFSVERPDGSNFTLKIRSTKLEDSAMYFCASRGGGTDTQYFGPGTRLTVL.